This TCR beta chain was captured in a study of blood T cell repertoires in COVID-19. The method was immunoSEQ multiplex PCR; TCRdb's version includes in-frame clones alone and lacks a portion of them. The data show 110,000 to 150,000 clones, 80% to 90% seen once. The study recruited people aged roughly 18 to 100 years across roughly 23 US areas. This clone appeared a single time. This CDR3 has 15 amino acids. J was trimmed by 5 bases and V by 0 bases; bases with no gene match: 6. Germline lookup yields CDR1 GTSNPN and CDR2 SVGIG (reference sequence). The V and J genes are TRBV30 and TRBJ1-1, with 10 bases identical to TRBD1. This sequence was found in a man aged 55 to 70 who had recovered from COVID-19. Specimen: PBMCs or T cells enriched from blood (not recorded which). CDR3 nucleotides: TGTGCCTGGAGTGTTGGCGGGACAGGGGATACTGAAGCTTTCTTT. Its translation is CAWSVGGTGDTEAFF.